This is a list of T cell receptor beta chains from one sample in a study of CD8 T cells in Susac syndrome. TCRdb used MiXCR to reprocess the immunoSEQ multiplex PCR reads, holding one entry per CDR3 protein. The data hold 100,000 to 150,000 distinct CDR3 sequences, with around 96% observed a single time. The sequencing sample was made of CD4+ T cells from PBMCs. Receptor source: a human donor in good health. Each CDR3 is given with its conserved first and last residue. The D gene is left open where the match is weak. Clone size is shown for a subset of rows, as once, few, many or a class of expanded clone.

D: TRBD1; size: NA; V: TRBV18; J: TRBJ1-5; CDR3: CASTTQGSNQPQHF; DNA: TGTGCCAGCACGACACAGGGGAGCAATCAGCCCCAGCATTTT
D: TRBD2; size: NA; V: TRBV5-1; J: TRBJ2-7; CDR3: CASRRGDRAYEQYF; DNA: TGCGCCAGCAGGCGGGGGGACCGAGCCTACGAGCAGTACTTC
D: NA; size: NA; V: TRBV29-1; J: TRBJ2-7; CDR3: CSAQKGPYEQYF; DNA: TGCAGCGCCCAAAAAGGCCCCTACGAGCAGTACTTC
D: NA; size: NA; V: TRBV7-9; J: TRBJ1-2; CDR3: CASRTANYGYTF; DNA: TGTGCCAGCAGGACAGCTAACTATGGCTACACCTTC
D: NA; size: NA; V: TRBV14; J: TRBJ2-5; CDR3: CASSQTGGPPNF; DNA: TGTGCCAGCAGCCAGACCGGAGGGCCCCCCAACTTC
D: NA; size: NA; V: TRBV6-5; J: TRBJ1-2; CDR3: CASSYSSASPWGYTF; DNA: TGTGCCAGCAGTTACTCGTCCGCGAGCCCGTGGGGCTACACCTTC
D: NA; size: few; V: TRBV6-1; J: TRBJ1-5; CDR3: CASSEQDSNQPQHF; DNA: TGTGCCAGCAGTGAACAAGATAGCAATCAGCCCCAGCATTTT
D: NA; size: NA; V: TRBV2; J: TRBJ2-7; CDR3: CASSVGPPSVSNEQYF; DNA: TGTGCCAGCAGTGTAGGTCCCCCGTCTGTATCTAACGAGCAGTACTTC
D: NA; size: NA; V: TRBV2; J: TRBJ2-2; CDR3: CASSPGPPDTGELFF; DNA: TGTGCCAGCAGCCCCGGACCCCCCGACACCGGGGAGCTGTTTTTT
D: TRBD2; size: NA; V: TRBV20-1; J: TRBJ2-1; CDR3: CSASLRLAAYNEQFF; DNA: TGCAGTGCTAGTTTGCGACTAGCAGCCTACAATGAGCAGTTCTTC
D: NA; size: NA; V: TRBV15; J: TRBJ1-2; CDR3: CATSRDNGGNGYGYTF; DNA: TGTGCCACCAGCAGAGATAACGGAGGGAATGGCTATGGCTACACCTTC
D: TRBD1; size: NA; V: TRBV28; J: TRBJ1-1; CDR3: CASSHRQGPSAFF; DNA: TGTGCCAGCAGTCACAGACAGGGGCCGAGCGCTTTCTTT
D: NA; size: NA; V: TRBV18; J: TRBJ1-1; CDR3: CASSPEKRAFF; DNA: TGTGCCAGCTCACCGGAAAAAAGGGCTTTCTTT
D: NA; size: NA; V: TRBV29-1; J: TRBJ1-4; CDR3: CSHRTDEKLFF; DNA: TGCAGCCATAGGACGGATGAAAAACTGTTTTTT
D: NA; size: NA; V: TRBV7-2; J: TRBJ2-3; CDR3: CASSSVTIYTDTQYF; DNA: TGTGCCAGCAGCTCTGTTACTATCTACACAGATACGCAGTATTTT
D: NA; size: NA; V: TRBV6-5; J: TRBJ1-1; CDR3: CASAEMRNTEAFF; DNA: TGTGCCAGCGCCGAGATGAGGAACACTGAAGCTTTCTTT
D: NA; size: NA; V: TRBV4-2; J: TRBJ1-3; CDR3: CASSQDRPGARSGNTIYF; DNA: TGTGCCAGCAGCCAAGATCGCCCGGGGGCGAGATCTGGAAACACCATATATTTT
D: TRBD2; size: NA; V: TRBV19; J: TRBJ2-3; CDR3: CASKRAPTSGMADTQYF; DNA: TGTGCCAGTAAACGGGCCCCGACTAGCGGGATGGCAGATACGCAGTATTTT
D: NA; size: NA; V: TRBV30; J: TRBJ1-5; CDR3: CAWSGGRQPQHF; DNA: TGTGCCTGGAGCGGTGGTCGTCAGCCCCAGCATTTT
D: TRBD2; size: NA; V: TRBV19; J: TRBJ2-1; CDR3: CASSALAGAPYNEQFF; DNA: TGTGCCAGTAGTGCCTTAGCGGGAGCACCCTACAATGAGCAGTTCTTC
D: TRBD1; size: NA; V: TRBV29-1; J: TRBJ2-3; CDR3: CSVGTDRVNTDTQYF; DNA: TGCAGCGTTGGTACGGACAGGGTGAACACAGATACGCAGTATTTT
D: TRBD1; size: NA; V: TRBV5-1; J: TRBJ2-6; CDR3: CASSSQGAAGANVLTF; DNA: TGCGCCAGCAGCTCACAGGGGGCGGCTGGGGCCAACGTCCTGACTTTC
D: NA; size: NA; V: TRBV25-1; J: TRBJ2-4; CDR3: CASSEYADKNIQYF; DNA: TGTGCCAGCAGTGAATATGCAGACAAAAACATTCAGTACTTC
D: NA; size: NA; V: TRBV7-2; J: TRBJ1-2; CDR3: CASSLDATGRNYGYTF; DNA: TGTGCCAGCAGCTTAGATGCAACCGGACGGAACTATGGCTACACCTTC
D: TRBD1; size: NA; V: TRBV2; J: TRBJ2-2; CDR3: CASSERTGVVGELFF; DNA: TGTGCCAGCAGTGAAAGGACAGGGGTCGTCGGGGAGCTGTTTTTT
D: TRBD1; size: once; V: TRBV6-5; J: TRBJ2-3; CDR3: CASGSTGGRTDTQYF; DNA: TGTGCCAGCGGATCCACAGGGGGCCGCACAGATACGCAGTATTTT
D: NA; size: NA; V: TRBV27; J: TRBJ2-6; CDR3: CATVQSGANVLTF; DNA: TGTGCCACCGTACAGTCGGGGGCCAACGTCCTGACTTTC
D: NA; size: NA; V: TRBV19; J: TRBJ1-1; CDR3: CASSIVTVSLRPPEAFF; DNA: TGTGCCAGTAGTATAGTCACTGTGTCACTACGGCCCCCTGAAGCTTTCTTT
D: NA; size: NA; V: TRBV13; J: TRBJ1-5; CDR3: CASSRGHLNQPQHF; DNA: TGTGCCAGCAGCAGGGGACATCTCAATCAGCCCCAGCATTTT
D: NA; size: NA; V: TRBV18; J: TRBJ1-1; CDR3: CASSPWTDNTEAFF; DNA: TGTGCCAGCTCACCTTGGACTGATAACACTGAAGCTTTCTTT
D: TRBD1; size: NA; V: TRBV10-2; J: TRBJ1-4; CDR3: CASTFDRGEKLFF; DNA: TGCGCCAGCACCTTCGACAGGGGGGAAAAACTGTTTTTT
D: NA; size: NA; V: TRBV7-2; J: TRBJ2-6; CDR3: CASSPPPGWGAGANVLTF; DNA: TGTGCCAGCAGCCCACCTCCCGGTTGGGGTGCAGGGGCCAACGTCCTGACTTTC
D: NA; size: NA; V: TRBV29-1; J: TRBJ1-2; CDR3: CSVAVTNYGYTF; DNA: TGCAGCGTTGCCGTAACCAACTATGGCTACACCTTC
D: NA; size: NA; V: TRBV7-9; J: TRBJ1-2; CDR3: CASSLGAADGYTF; DNA: TGTGCCAGCAGTTTGGGGGCGGCTGATGGCTACACCTTC
D: NA; size: NA; V: TRBV5-6; J: TRBJ2-2; CDR3: CASSRDQGTGELFF; DNA: TGTGCCAGCAGCCGCGACCAGGGGACCGGGGAGCTGTTTTTT